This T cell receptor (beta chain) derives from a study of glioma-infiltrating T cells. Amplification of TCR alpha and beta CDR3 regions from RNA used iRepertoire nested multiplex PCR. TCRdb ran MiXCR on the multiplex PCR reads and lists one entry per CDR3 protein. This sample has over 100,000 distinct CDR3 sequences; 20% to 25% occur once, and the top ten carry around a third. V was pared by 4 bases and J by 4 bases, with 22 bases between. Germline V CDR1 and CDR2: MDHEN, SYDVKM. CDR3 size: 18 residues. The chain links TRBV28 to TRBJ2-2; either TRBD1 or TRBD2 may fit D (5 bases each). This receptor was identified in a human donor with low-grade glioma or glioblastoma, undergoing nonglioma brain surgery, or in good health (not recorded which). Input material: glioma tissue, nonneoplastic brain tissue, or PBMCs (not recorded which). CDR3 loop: CASSSRTGTRWGTGELFF. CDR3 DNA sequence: TGTGCCAGCAGTTCACGGACCGGGACCCGGTGGGGCACCGGGGAGCTGTTTTTT.